This T cell receptor (beta chain) was identified during a study of T cell changes during pregnancy in multiple sclerosis. Per the germline V gene, CDR1 is SGHRS and CDR2 is YFSETQ. CDR3 length: 16 residues. Unmatched junction bases numbered 10, after V lost 1 base and J lost 9 bases. The method was immunoSEQ multiplex PCR; TCRdb's version includes in-frame clones alone and lacks a portion of them. Of just under 100,000 clones detected, 85% to 95% appear once; the ten largest clones hold 0.99%. The starting material was peripheral blood, obtained after pregnancy. V is TRBV5-1 and J is TRBJ2-1; 10 bases match TRBD1. The sequence came from a female donor with multiple sclerosis, enrolled in a pregnancy study. Written as DNA, the CDR3 is TGCGCCAGCAGCTTGCAATCGGGACAGGGGTTTTCTGAGCAGTTCTTC. As protein: CASSLQSGQGFSEQFF.